This note documents a single T cell receptor beta chain sequence. Primers included in the PCR were 60 Vbeta and 13 Jbeta primers. Assay: immunoSEQ multiplex PCR; the TCRdb copy retains only in-frame clones and omits some. This sample has under 200,000 clones, with around 85% found just once. V shed 6 bases, J shed 0 bases, and the junction held 5 bases outside the gene matches. CDR3 length: 17 residues. From germline, CDR1 is KGHSH and CDR2 LQKENI. These data come from a study of cytomegalovirus exposure and HLA in healthy donors. Sequencing was done on a sample of PBMCs. This receptor was identified in a human donor in good health. J is TRBJ2-3 and V is TRBV18; 14 positions agree with TRBD2. CDR3 protein: CASSGTSGGPSTDTQYF. The CDR3 DNA reads TGTGCCAGCTCCGGGACTAGCGGGGGCCCTAGCACAGATACGCAGTATTTT. The variable domain in full, completed from reference TRBV18 and TRBJ2-3, reads NAGVMQNPRHLVRRRGQEARLRCSPMKGHSHVYWYRQLPEEGLKFMVYLQKENIIDESGMPKERFSAEFPKEGPSILRIQQVVRGDSAAYFCASSGTSGGPSTDTQYFGPGTRLTVL.